One and the same sample provided the 25 T cell receptor beta chains below, sequenced in a study of T cell responses to AZD1222 COVID-19 vaccine. Data came from immunoSEQ multiplex PCR; TCRdb stores just in-frame clones and leaves some out. Seen here are hundreds of thousands of clones, 93% observed once, and the top ten hold roughly 1%. Sequenced material: peripheral blood, taken on day 0 of MenACWY control vaccination. The receptors here all came from an adult in good health.

The genes are TRBV7-6 and TRBJ1-1; D is uncertain. This CDR3 spans 15 amino acids. Between the trimmed V and J ends, which lost 3 bases and 5 bases, there was a span of 16 bases. Germline V gives CDR1 SGHVS, CDR2 FNYEAQ. This chain's CDR3 is CASSLVWGGLTEAFF. The CDR3 nucleotides are TGTGCCAGCAGCTTGGTGTGGGGAGGTTTGACTGAAGCTTTCTTT. Supplemented by reference TRBV7-6 and TRBJ1-1, the full variable domain reads GAGVSQSPRYKVTKRGQDVALRCDPISGHVSLYWYRQALGQGPEFLTYFNYEAQQDKSGLPNDRFSAERPEGSISTLTIQRTEQRDSAMYRCASSLVWGGLTEAFFGQGTRLTVV.

The chain recombines TRBV30 with TRBJ2-3; 8 bases are shared with TRBD1. V was clipped by 1 base and J by 1 base; unmatched bases: 4. Germline V gives CDR1 GTSNPN, CDR2 SVGIG (reference sequence). CDR3 size: 15 residues. The CDR3 is CAWSGQGSRTDTQYF. The CDR3 region has the DNA TGTGCCTGGAGTGGACAGGGGAGTCGCACAGATACGCAGTATTTT.

This clone was observed once. This chain connects TRBV6-5 to TRBJ1-1; 8 nucleotides agree with TRBD1. V was pared by 3 bases and J by 7 bases, with 4 bases of the junction left unmatched. CDR1 is MNHEY and CDR2 is SVGAGI in the germline V gene. The CDR3 is made up of 13 amino acids. The CDR3 bases are TGTGCCAGCAGTTATTCTGACAGGGGTGAAGCTTTCTTT. It codes for CASSYSDRGEAFF.

The chain links TRBV10-1 to TRBJ1-5; 9 bases are a match to TRBD1. There are 16 residues in the CDR3. Germline V gene lookup returns CDR1 WNHNN and CDR2 SYGVQD (reference sequence). With 9 bases clipped from V and 2 bases from J, the junction kept 11 bases outside the gene matches. CDR3 nucleotide sequence: TGCGCCAGAGGAGGGACAGGGTCTTCGTGCAATCAGCCCCAGCATTTT. Translated, it gives CARGGTGSSCNQPQHF.

V and J are TRBV7-6 and TRBJ2-1; 8 bases are a match to TRBD1. J was trimmed by 4 bases and V by 1 base; bases with no gene match: 0. The CDR3 runs to 14 residues. Germline V gene lookup returns CDR1 SGHVS and CDR2 FNYEAQ. The CDR3 nucleotides read TGTGCCAGCAGCTTAGGGGACAGGTACAATGAGCAGTTCTTC. Amino acids: CASSLGDRYNEQFF.

The V call is TRBV6-1, the J call TRBJ2-4; 8 positions agree with TRBD1. The CDR3 totals 16 residues. V shed 3 bases and J 1 base; nucleotides not matched to a gene: 5. CDR1 and CDR2 (germline): MNHNS, SASEGT. The CDR3 here is CASSEHRGTAKNIQYF. Here the CDR3 DNA reads TGTGCCAGCAGTGAGCACAGGGGGACGGCCAAAAACATTCAGTACTTC.

The rearrangement joins TRBV2 to TRBJ1-2, with D perhaps TRBD1 (6 bases). Trimming took 0 bases from V and 5 from J, leaving 16 bases between them. The CDR3 length is 16 residues. Germline V gives CDR1 SNHLY, CDR2 FYNNEI. CDR3 DNA sequence: TGTGCCAGCAGTGAAGCAGGGGCAGGGGTTAATTATGGCTACACCTTC. Protein product: CASSEAGAGVNYGYTF.

The chain uses TRBV7-9 and TRBJ1-2, with 12 bases that match TRBD1. Germline V gene lookup returns CDR1 SEHNR and CDR2 FQNEAQ (reference sequence). The CDR3 sequence is 16 residues long. V gave up 5 bases and J gave up 7 bases; unmatched junction bases: 11. The CDR3 protein is CASSIPGQGAAIGYTF. Here the CDR3 DNA reads TGTGCCAGCAGCATTCCGGGACAGGGGGCTGCGATTGGCTACACCTTC.

The chain uses TRBV19 and TRBJ1-1, with 9 bases aligning to TRBD1. The V gene's germline CDR1 is LNHDA and CDR2 SQIVND (reference sequence). V lost 5 bases to trimming and J lost 4 bases; unmatched junction nucleotides: 8. The CDR3 totals 15 residues. Written as DNA, the CDR3 is TGTGCCAGTAGTCCCCCTGTGGGACAGGGCACTGAAGCTTTCTTT. Its protein product is CASSPPVGQGTEAFF.

The chain uses TRBV11-2 and TRBJ1-4; 8 bases agree with TRBD1. There are 13 residues in the CDR3. The ends lost 8 bases at V and 8 bases at J; junction bases unmatched: 7. From germline, CDR1 is SGHAT and CDR2 FQNNGV. CDR3 bases: TGTGCCAGCTCGACAGGGGTGAGGGAAAAACTGTTTTTT. Amino acid sequence: CASSTGVREKLFF.

To note about this clone: This sample also contains other DNA sequences that code for the same CDR3. The chain couples TRBV6-5 to TRBJ1-1; D is undetermined. This CDR3 comprises 13 residues. Looked up from germline, CDR1 is MNHEY and CDR2 is SVGAGI. V was shortened by 3 bases and J by 1 base, with 6 bases between the two germline ends. CDR3 region: CASSYEGNTEAFF. The CDR3 nucleotides are TGTGCCAGCAGTTATGAGGGGAACACTGAAGCTTTCTTT.

The chain carries TRBV20-1 and TRBJ1-2; no clear D gene. This CDR3 spans 9 amino acids. The germline V gene has CDR1 DFQATT and CDR2 SNEGSKA (reference sequence). Trimming took 5 bases from V and 4 from J, leaving 2 bases between them. CDR3 sequence: CSAGYGYTF. The CDR3 DNA is TGCAGTGCTGGCTATGGCTACACCTTC.

A single count supports this clone. This chain links TRBV24-1 with TRBJ1-5, with D maybe TRBD1 (5 bases). The V gene lost 5 bases and the J gene lost 6 bases, with 13 bases spanning the gap. CDR3 length equals 14 residues. The germline CDR1 and CDR2 sequences are KGHDR and SFDVKD. CDR3 residues: CATSGGGFGQPQHF. The DNA of the CDR3 is TGTGCCACCAGTGGGGGGGGTTTTGGTCAGCCCCAGCATTTT.

Concerning this clone: The sample holds other DNA sequences that translate to the same CDR3. The J gene is TRBJ1-3, the V gene TRBV27; tentatively, D is TRBD1 (5 bases). The CDR3 is 14 amino acids. CDR1 MNHEY and CDR2 SMNVEV come from the germline V gene (reference sequence). Trimming removed 2 bases at V and 2 bases at J, with 7 bases between. CDR3 region: CASSLKGTGNTIYF. The CDR3 DNA follows: TGTGCCAGCAGTTTAAAGGGGACTGGAAACACCATATATTTT.

J is TRBJ1-3 and V is TRBV5-1; D is uncertain. The germline V gene encodes CDR1 SGHRS and CDR2 YFSETQ. CDR3 length: 16 amino acids. V shed 0 bases and J shed 0 bases, with 10 bases lying between them. For the CDR3, the DNA is TGCGCCAGCAGCTTGGCCGGGGAGAGCTCTGGAAACACCATATATTTT. Translated: CASSLAGESSGNTIYF.

This sequence joins TRBV3-1 (or the pseudogene TRBV3-2) and TRBJ1-6, with 9 bases matching TRBD1. CDR1 and CDR2 (germline): LGHDT, YNNKEL (reference sequence). With 4 bases clipped from V and 9 bases from J, the junction kept 4 bases outside the gene matches. The CDR3 has 14 amino acids. The CDR3 region has the DNA TGTGCCAGCAGCCCGGGACAGGGTATTTCACCCCTCCACTTT. Amino acid sequence: CASSPGQGISPLHF.

Only one count was recorded for this clone. The chain carries TRBV3-1 (or the pseudogene TRBV3-2) and TRBJ2-5; D unresolved. The germline V gene encodes CDR1 LGHDT and CDR2 YNNKEL (reference sequence). V was clipped by 4 bases and J by 5 bases, with 11 bases between them. The CDR3 has 13 residues. DNA of the CDR3: TGTGCCAGCAGCCTACCACCGGGTGAGACCCAGTACTTC. Its translation is CASSLPPGETQYF.

The chain carries TRBV19 and TRBJ1-4; D perhaps matches TRBD1 (6 bases). Trimming shortened V by 7 bases and J by 4 bases, and 13 bases separated the two germline ends. CDR3 size: 14 residues. Germline CDR1 and CDR2: LNHDA and SQIVND (reference sequence). This CDR3 is CASKETGVNEKLFF. The DNA of the CDR3 is TGTGCCAGTAAGGAGACAGGCGTTAATGAAAAACTGTTTTTT. Full variable domain (missing parts from reference TRBV19 and TRBJ1-4): DGGITQSPKYLFRKEGQNVTLSCEQNLNHDAMYWYRQDPGQGLRLIYYSQIVNDFQKGDIAEGYSVSREKKESFPLTVTSAQKNPTAFYLCASKETGVNEKLFFGSGTQLSVL.

This chain links TRBV5-1 with TRBJ1-1, with D unresolved. The CDR3 length is 15 residues. V lost 0 bases to trimming and J lost 1 base, with 10 bases between them. Germline CDR1 SGHRS, CDR2 YFSETQ. CDR3 coding DNA: TGCGCCAGCAGCTTGGCCGACCCGGAGAACACTGAAGCTTTCTTT. Its translation is CASSLADPENTEAFF.

This clone was seen once. The chain joins TRBV9 to TRBJ1-1; maybe TRBD1 (5 bases). The V gene lost 5 bases and the J gene lost 4 bases, with 12 bases spanning the gap. Germline CDR1 is SGDLS and CDR2 is YYNGEE. This CDR3 contains 13 residues. CDR3 region: CASRPAGGTEAFF. The CDR3 DNA sequence: TGTGCCAGCAGGCCGGCCGGGGGCACTGAAGCTTTCTTT.

The chain combines TRBV7-8 with TRBJ1-1; no clear D. The CDR3 contains 15 residues. Trimming pared 1 base from V and 4 bases from J, leaving 13 bases between. The germline V gene encodes CDR1 SGHVS and CDR2 FQNEAQ. For the CDR3, the DNA is TGTGCCAGCAGCTTAGTCAGCGGGCAAGGCACTGAAGCTTTCTTT. This sequence encodes CASSLVSGQGTEAFF.

The V call is TRBV30, the J call TRBJ2-3; 8 nucleotides match TRBD1. CDR1 and CDR2 from the germline V gene are GTSNPN and SVGIG (reference sequence). Trimming took 6 bases from V and 2 from J; bases not matched to a gene: 4. The CDR3 is made up of 13 amino acids. In DNA, the CDR3 is TGTGCCTGTCCCCAGGGGGCCACAGATACGCAGTATTTT. This translates into CACPQGATDTQYF. The entire variable domain, with the rest obtained from reference TRBV30 and TRBJ2-3, is as follows: SQTIHQWPATLVQPVGSPLSLECTVEGTSNPNLYWYRQAAGRGLQLLFYSVGIGQISSEVPQNLSASRPQDRQFILSSKKLLLSDSGFYLCACPQGATDTQYFGPGTRLTVL.

This chain uses TRBV4-1 with TRBJ1-1; D possibly corresponds to TRBD1 (5 bases). The CDR3 extends over 19 amino acids. The germline V gene has CDR1 MGHRA and CDR2 YSYEKL. V was pared by 0 bases and J by 0 bases, with 20 bases between. CDR3 amino acids: CASSQDLEGGATVNTEAFF. The CDR3 region has the DNA TGCGCCAGCAGCCAAGATCTCGAGGGCGGGGCGACAGTGAACACTGAAGCTTTCTTT.

A single count supports this clone. The V and J genes are TRBV19 and TRBJ1-5; TRBD1 might be the D (6 bases). Trimming removed 5 bases at V and 0 bases at J, with 14 bases between. There are 16 residues in the CDR3. The germline V gene has CDR1 LNHDA and CDR2 SQIVND (reference sequence). The chain's CDR3 is CASSALTGISNQPQHF. CDR3 in DNA: TGTGCCAGTAGTGCCCTGACAGGTATTAGCAATCAGCCCCAGCATTTT.

This chain uses TRBV16 with TRBJ1-3; tentatively, D is TRBD1 (6 bases). The CDR3 spans 16 residues. The germline gives CDR1 KGHSY, CDR2 FQNENV. Trimming removed 4 bases at V and 6 bases at J, with 19 bases between. CDR3 residues: CASSPPTGRLLNTIYF. In DNA, the CDR3 is TGTGCCAGCAGCCCTCCGACAGGCAGACTTCTAAACACCATATATTTT.